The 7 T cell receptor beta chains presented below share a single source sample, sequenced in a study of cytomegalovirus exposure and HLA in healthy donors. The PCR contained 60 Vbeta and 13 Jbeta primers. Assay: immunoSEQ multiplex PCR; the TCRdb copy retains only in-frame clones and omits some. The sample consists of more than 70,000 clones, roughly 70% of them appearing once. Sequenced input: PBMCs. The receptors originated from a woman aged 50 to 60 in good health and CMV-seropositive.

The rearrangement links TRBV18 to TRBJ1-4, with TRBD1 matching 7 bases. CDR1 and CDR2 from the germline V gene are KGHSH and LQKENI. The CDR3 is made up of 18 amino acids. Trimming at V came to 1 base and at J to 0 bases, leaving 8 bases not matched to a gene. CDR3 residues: CASSPRQVTGATNEKLFF. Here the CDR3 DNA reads TGTGCCAGCTCACCACGCCAAGTCACAGGGGCAACTAATGAAAAACTGTTTTTT.

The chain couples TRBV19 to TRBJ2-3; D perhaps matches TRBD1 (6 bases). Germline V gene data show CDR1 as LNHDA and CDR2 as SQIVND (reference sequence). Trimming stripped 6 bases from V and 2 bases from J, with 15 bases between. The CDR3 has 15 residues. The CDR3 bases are TGTGCCAGTAGCGCCTCTAGGACAGACACAGATACGCAGTATTTT. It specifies CASSASRTDTDTQYF.

The CDR3 loop reads CASSSGLAGPTDTQYF. CDR3 nucleotides: TGTGCCAGTAGTAGTGGACTAGCGGGACCCACAGATACGCAGTATTTT. V usage is TRBV19 and J usage is TRBJ2-3; TRBD2 agrees at 12 bases. CDR3 length: 16 amino acids. CDR1 is LNHDA and CDR2 is SQIVND in the germline V gene (reference sequence). Germline trimming cut 4 bases from V and 2 bases from J; bases unmatched to any gene: 4.

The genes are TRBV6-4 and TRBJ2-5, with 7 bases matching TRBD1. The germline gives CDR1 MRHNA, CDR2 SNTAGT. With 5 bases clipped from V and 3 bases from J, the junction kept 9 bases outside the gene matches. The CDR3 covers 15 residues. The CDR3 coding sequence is TGTGCCAGCAGTACCGTCCCGACAGGGAAAGAGACCCAGTACTTC. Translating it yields CASSTVPTGKETQYF.

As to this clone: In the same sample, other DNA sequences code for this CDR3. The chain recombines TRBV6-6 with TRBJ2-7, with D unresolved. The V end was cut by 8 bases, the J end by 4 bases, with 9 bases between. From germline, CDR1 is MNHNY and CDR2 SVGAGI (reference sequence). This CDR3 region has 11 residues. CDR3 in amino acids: CASSGSYEQYF. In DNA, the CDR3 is TGTGCCAGCTCGGGTAGTTACGAGCAGTACTTC.

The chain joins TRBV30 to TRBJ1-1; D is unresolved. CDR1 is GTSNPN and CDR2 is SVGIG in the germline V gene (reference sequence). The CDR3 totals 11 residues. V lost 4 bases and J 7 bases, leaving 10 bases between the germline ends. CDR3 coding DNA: TGTGCCTGGACCAAATTAGATGAAGCTTTCTTT. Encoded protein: CAWTKLDEAFF.

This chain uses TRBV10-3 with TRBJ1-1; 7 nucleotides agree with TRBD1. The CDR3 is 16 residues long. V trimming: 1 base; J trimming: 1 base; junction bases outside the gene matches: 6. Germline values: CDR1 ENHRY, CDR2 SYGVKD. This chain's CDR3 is CAISELRGGTNTEAFF. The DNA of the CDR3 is TGTGCCATCAGTGAGTTGAGAGGGGGCACGAACACTGAAGCTTTCTTT.